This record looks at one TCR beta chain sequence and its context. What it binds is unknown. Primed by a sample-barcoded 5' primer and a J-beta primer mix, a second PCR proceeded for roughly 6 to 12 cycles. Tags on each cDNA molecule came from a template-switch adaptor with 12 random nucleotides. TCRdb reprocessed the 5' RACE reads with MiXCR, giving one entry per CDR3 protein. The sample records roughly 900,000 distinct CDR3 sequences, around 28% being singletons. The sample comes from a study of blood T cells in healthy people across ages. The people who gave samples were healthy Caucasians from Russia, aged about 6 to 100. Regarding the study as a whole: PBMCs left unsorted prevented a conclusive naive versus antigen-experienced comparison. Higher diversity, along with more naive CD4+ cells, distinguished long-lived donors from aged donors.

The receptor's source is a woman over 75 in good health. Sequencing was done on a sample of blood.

DNA for the CDR3: TGTGCCATAAAACTGGGGGGCGGAGGCACAGATACGCAGTATTTT. This translates into CAIKLGGGGTDTQYF. This chain links TRBV7-2 with TRBJ2-3; possibly TRBD1 or TRBD2 for D (6 bases each). In germline, CDR1 is SGHTA, CDR2 FQGNSA. The CDR3 extends over 15 amino acids. Between the trimmed V and J ends, which lost 10 bases and 1 base, there was a span of 18 bases.